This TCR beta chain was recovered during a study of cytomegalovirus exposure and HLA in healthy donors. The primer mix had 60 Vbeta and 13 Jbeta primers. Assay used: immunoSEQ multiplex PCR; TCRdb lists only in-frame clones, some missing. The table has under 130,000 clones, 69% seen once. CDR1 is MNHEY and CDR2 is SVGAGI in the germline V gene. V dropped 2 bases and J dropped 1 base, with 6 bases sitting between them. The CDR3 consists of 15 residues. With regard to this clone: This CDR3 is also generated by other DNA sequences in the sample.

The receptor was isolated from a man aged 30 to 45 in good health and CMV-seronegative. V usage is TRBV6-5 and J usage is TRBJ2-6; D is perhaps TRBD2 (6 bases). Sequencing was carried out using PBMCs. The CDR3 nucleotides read TGTGCCAGCAGTTACGGGGGGTCTGGGGCCAACGTCCTGACTTTC. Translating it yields CASSYGGSGANVLTF.